These 19 T cell receptor beta chains were all obtained from the same sample, sequenced in a study of T cell responses to AZD1222 COVID-19 vaccine. Only in-frame clones appear in the TCRdb table, and some are missing; sequencing was by immunoSEQ multiplex PCR. The repertoire holds about 160,000 clones, with about 91% as singletons. Specimen: peripheral blood, collected 28 days after the second AZD1222 dose. The receptors derive from an adult who received the AZD1222 COVID-19 vaccine.

The V gene is TRBV6-4, the J gene TRBJ1-1; D may be TRBD1 (6 bases). There are 15 residues in the CDR3. The germline V gene has CDR1 MRHNA and CDR2 SNTAGT. Deletions cut 10 bases from V and 5 bases from J, with 23 bases between. The CDR3 loop is CATRGAPGAGTEAFF. The CDR3 region has the DNA TGTGCCACTAGAGGGGCGCCAGGGGCGGGAACTGAAGCTTTCTTT.

The chain links TRBV30 to TRBJ2-5; TRBD2 aligns across 15 bases. The CDR3 runs to 16 residues. V lost 7 bases and J lost 5; bases outside the gene matches: 11. Germline assignment: CDR1 GTSNPN and CDR2 SVGIG (reference sequence). CDR3 residues: CASGTSGGLTEETQYF. In DNA form, the CDR3 reads TGTGCCTCCGGGACTAGCGGGGGGCTGACGGAGGAGACCCAGTACTTC. The complete variable domain, with remaining parts taken from reference TRBV30 and TRBJ2-5, reads SQTIHQWPATLVQPVGSPLSLECTVEGTSNPNLYWYRQAAGRGLQLLFYSVGIGQISSEVPQNLSASRPQDRQFILSSKKLLLSDSGFYLCASGTSGGLTEETQYFGPGTRLLVL.

This chain uses TRBV4-2 with TRBJ2-3, with D perhaps assigned TRBD1 or TRBD2 (5 bases each). The CDR3 has 12 amino acids. Per germline, CDR1 LGHNA and CDR2 YNFKEQ. Trimming shortened V by 6 bases and J by 9 bases, and 13 bases separated the two germline ends. DNA of the CDR3: TGTGCCAGCAGATCCATGGGGGAAACGCAGTATTTT. Encoded protein: CASRSMGETQYF.

This chain joins TRBV4-2 and TRBJ2-7; D gene unclear. Per the germline V gene, CDR1 is LGHNA and CDR2 is YNFKEQ. Between the trimmed V and J ends, which lost 3 bases and 4 bases, there was a span of 13 bases. This CDR3 has 14 amino acids. The CDR3 reads CASSQMSREYEQYF. CDR3 coding DNA: TGTGCCAGCAGCCAGATGAGCAGAGAGTACGAGCAGTACTTC.

The chain employs TRBV5-1 and TRBJ1-2; D perhaps matches TRBD1 (6 bases). Deletions cut 2 bases from V and 8 bases from J, with 16 bases between. The CDR3 loop spans 14 amino acids. Looked up from germline, CDR1 is SGHRS and CDR2 is YFSETQ. CDR3 bases: TGCGCCAGCAGCTTCGAGGACAGAATCAGAGGCTACACCTTC. It yields the protein CASSFEDRIRGYTF.

This chain uses TRBV7-3 with TRBJ2-1; 8 bases are a match to TRBD1. With V trimmed by 5 bases and J by 7 bases, 7 bases remained unmatched. This CDR3 comprises 14 residues. Germline lookup yields CDR1 SGHTA and CDR2 FQGTGA. CDR3 sequence (DNA): TGTGCCAGCAGCAAGGGGACAGGAAGGAATGAGCAGTTCTTC. Translated: CASSKGTGRNEQFF.

V gene TRBV12-5 combines with J gene TRBJ2-1; tentatively, D is TRBD2 (6 bases). V was cut by 2 bases and J by 7 bases, with 15 bases left in between. This CDR3 has 15 residues. Germline loops: CDR1 LGHNT, CDR2 FRNRAP. CDR3 DNA: TGTGCTAGTGGTTTGTATAGGGACCGGGGGAATGAGCAGTTCTTC. Translation: CASGLYRDRGNEQFF. Drawing the rest from reference TRBV12-5 and TRBJ2-1, the complete variable domain is DARVTQTPRHKVTEMGQEVTMRCQPILGHNTVFWYRQTMMQGLELLAYFRNRAPLDDSGMPKDRFSAEMPDATLATLKIQPSEPRDSAVYFCASGLYRDRGNEQFFGPGTRLTVL.

The chain carries TRBV7-2 and TRBJ1-5; D possibly corresponds to TRBD1 (6 bases). V was pared by 5 bases and J by 8 bases, with 13 bases between. The germline V gene encodes CDR1 SGHTA and CDR2 FQGNSA. This CDR3 comprises 13 residues. DNA of the CDR3: TGTGCCAGCAGCGTAAACAGGGACGAGCCCCAGCATTTT. This gives the protein CASSVNRDEPQHF. Using reference TRBV7-2 and TRBJ1-5 for the parts outside the CDR3, the full variable domain is GAGVSQSPSNKVTEKGKDVELRCDPISGHTALYWYRQSLGQGLEFLIYFQGNSAPDKSGLPSDRFSAERTGGSVSTLTIQRTQQEDSAVYLCASSVNRDEPQHFGDGTRLSIL.

The chain has TRBV11-2 and TRBJ2-1; 7 bases align to TRBD2. The CDR3 runs 17 residues. CDR1 is SGHAT, CDR2 FQNNGV, per germline. V shed 1 base and J 8 bases; nucleotides not matched to a gene: 14. The CDR3: CASSLVVEGGSLDEQFF. CDR3 bases: TGTGCCAGCAGCTTAGTTGTGGAGGGCGGGAGCCTCGATGAGCAGTTCTTC.

This rearrangement joins TRBV9 to TRBJ1-3, with 7 bases lining up with TRBD1. The CDR3 extends over 16 amino acids. Unmatched junction bases numbered 9, after V lost 2 bases and J lost 4 bases. CDR1 is SGDLS, CDR2 YYNGEE, per germline. CDR3 protein: CASSVGEGARGNTIYF. The CDR3 DNA reads TGTGCCAGCAGCGTTGGGGAGGGGGCGCGGGGAAACACCATATATTTT.

This clone was counted a single time. V gene TRBV11-3 combines with J gene TRBJ1-3; the D gene is possibly TRBD1 (5 bases). Looked up from germline, CDR1 is SGHNT and CDR2 is YENEEA. Trimming left V 7 bases short and J 0 bases short, with 13 bases between. The CDR3 loop spans 15 amino acids. This CDR3 reads CASTKEGNSGNTIYF. The CDR3 coding sequence is TGTGCCAGCACCAAAGAGGGGAACTCTGGAAACACCATATATTTT. The full variable domain, completed using reference TRBV11-3 and TRBJ1-3, is EAGVVQSPRYKIIEKKQPVAFWCNPISGHNTLYWYLQNLGQGPELLIRYENEEAVDDSQLPKDRFSAERLKGVDSTLKIQPAELGDSAVYLCASTKEGNSGNTIYFGEGSWLTVV.

This CDR3 is CASSPPGQPETQYF. The CDR3 coding sequence is TGTGCCAGCAGTCCGCCGGGACAACCCGAGACCCAGTACTTC. The chain uses TRBV6-5 and TRBJ2-5; D is possibly TRBD1 (6 bases). The germline V gene has CDR1 MNHEY and CDR2 SVGAGI. Trimming took off 5 bases at V and 5 bases at J, with 15 bases between the two ends. The CDR3 is 14 residues long.

The chain uses TRBV9 and TRBJ2-7, with 9 bases matching TRBD1. The CDR3 length is 14 residues. J lost 3 bases, V lost 4 bases, and 5 bases had no gene match. Germline V gene sequence: CDR1 SGDLS, CDR2 YYNGEE. CDR3 DNA: TGTGCCAGCAGCCTCGGACAGGGGAACTACGAGCAGTACTTC. Translation: CASSLGQGNYEQYF.

The chain recombines TRBV6-2 or TRBV6-3 with TRBJ2-1, with TRBD2 identical over 9 bases. This CDR3 spans 13 amino acids. After removal of 4 bases from V and 15 bases from J, the junction contained 10 bases not matched to a gene. The germline CDR1 and CDR2 sequences are MNHEY and SVGEGT. The CDR3 loop is CASSLGSGSPRFF. The CDR3 DNA reads as TGTGCCAGCAGTTTAGGTAGCGGGAGCCCCAGGTTCTTC.

V and J are TRBV5-1 and TRBJ1-1; D not resolved. The V and J ends lost 4 bases and 1 base respectively, with 8 bases between them. This CDR3 is built from 13 residues. CDR1 and CDR2 from the germline V gene are SGHRS and YFSETQ. CDR3 DNA sequence: TGCGCCAGCAGCCTAGGACGGAACACTGAAGCTTTCTTT. This codes for CASSLGRNTEAFF.

The rearrangement joins TRBV5-1 to TRBJ2-1; 11 nucleotides line up with TRBD2. The CDR3 totals 16 residues. CDR1 and CDR2 from the germline V gene are SGHRS and YFSETQ. V lost 5 bases, J lost 3 bases, and 7 bases stayed unmatched. The CDR3 sequence is CASRPLAGGNYNEQFF. The CDR3 DNA follows: TGCGCCAGCAGACCCCTAGCGGGAGGCAACTACAATGAGCAGTTCTTC.

This clone was counted once. The CDR3 protein is CSADDRHTSTDTQYF. Written as DNA, the CDR3 is TGCAGCGCGGACGACAGGCACACTAGCACAGATACGCAGTATTTT. The chain has TRBV29-1 and TRBJ2-3; D is possibly TRBD1 (6 bases). The germline CDR1 and CDR2 sequences are SQVTM and ANQGSEA. The CDR3 sequence is 15 residues long. Trimming removed 7 bases from V and 0 bases from J, with 17 bases in between.

The rearrangement links TRBV6-1 to TRBJ1-2; D may be TRBD1 (6 bases). The CDR3 extends over 14 amino acids. The V and J ends lost 2 bases and 8 bases respectively, with 15 bases between them. CDR1 MNHNS and CDR2 SASEGT come from the germline V gene. The CDR3 reads CASSEHRGAGGYTF. The DNA of the CDR3 is TGTGCCAGCAGTGAACATCGGGGGGCTGGGGGCTACACCTTC.

The chain employs TRBV4-1 and TRBJ2-1; 10 positions agree with TRBD1. After removal of 3 bases from V and 8 bases from J, the junction contained 7 bases not matched to a gene. CDR1 is MGHRA, CDR2 YSYEKL, per germline. The CDR3 totals 15 residues. The CDR3 loop is CASSQTGTGVDEQFF. CDR3 coding DNA: TGCGCCAGCAGCCAGACCGGGACAGGGGTCGATGAGCAGTTCTTC.